This T cell receptor beta chain was obtained from a study of regulatory T cells in long-lasting Graves disease. This sample's time point: newly diagnosed GD, antithyroid drugs for less than 3 months. Isolated PBMC RNA provided the starting material for the TCR library. Library construction for TCR beta used iRepertoire HTBI primers and Arm-PCR of CDR3 regions. TCRdb reprocessed the multiplex PCR reads via MiXCR and lists one record per CDR3 protein. The sample shows about 220,000 distinct CDR3 sequences, around a fifth of them seen only once. Separately, the same data were catalogued under a study of T cells in Graves' hyperthyroidism and ophthalmopathy.

Source: peripheral blood mononuclear cells (PBMCs), taken at new diagnosis, from a patient treated with antithyroid drugs. The origin of this receptor is a woman aged 30 to 39 with Graves disease.

The CDR3 bases are TGTGCCAGCAGGGACGTCAATCAGCCCCAGCATTTT. This translates into CASRDVNQPQHF. The chain has TRBV6-2 or TRBV6-3 and TRBJ1-5; D gene uncertain. Germline V lookup: CDR1 MNHEY, CDR2 SVGEGT. The CDR3 sequence is 12 residues long. V lost 6 bases and J lost 3, with 6 bases in between.